This TCR beta chain was captured by sequencing in a study of OX40 agonist ivuxolimab in advanced cancers. With respect to the entire study: Ivuxolimab was an agonistic, fully human IgG2 monoclonal antibody directed against OX40 (CD134), a costimulatory receptor. Intravenous ivuxolimab was administered to patients every 2 weeks at six dose levels: 0.01, 0.1, 0.3, 1.5, 3 and 10 mg/kg. Of the 50 to 55 dose-escalation patients, hepatocellular carcinoma was present in around 20, melanoma in approximately 15, renal cell carcinoma in 9 and head and neck cancer in 9. A male proportion of approximately 83% and a mean age of approximately 58 years, ranging from roughly 23 to 85, were recorded for the dose-escalation cohort. Prior anti-PD-1, anti-PD-L1 or anti-CTLA-4 therapy was permitted, and about two fifths of dose-escalation patients had received checkpoint inhibitors. Partial responses occurred in three dose-escalation patients, of whom one had hepatocellular carcinoma and two had cutaneous melanoma. Peripheral TCRbeta sequencing was intended to test whether TCR sequence diversity was altered and clonal T-cell expansion was caused by ivuxolimab. The paper covers the monotherapy dose-escalation part of the phase I ivuxolimab trial, which included N of about 56 patients. Results and caveats for the whole study, not just this receptor: Low levels of normalized T-cell clonal expansion were also seen in some patients who did not respond. Partial responders in the 0.1-3.0 mg/kg groups had among the lowest normalized peripheral clonal expansion, especially among CD8+ T cells. At doses from 0.1 to 3.0 mg/kg, clonal expansion was seen in both CD4+ and CD8+ blood T cells between baseline and week 6. Which antigens the clonally expanded peripheral T cells were specific for was not determined. On average, CD8+ T cells showed more expanded clones than CD4+ T cells after ivuxolimab.

The CDR3 sequence holds 14 residues, the cysteine and phenylalanine included. The kept DNA is CDR3 alone, 42 bases in frame from the first base. For sequencing of the TCRbeta CDR3 region, genomic DNA was extracted from the sorted cells. TCRbeta CDR3 regions were sequenced using the immunoSEQ Assay. The table was pulled from immuneACCESS by TCRdb, which kept in-frame rearrangements only. Such tables lose some clones; where checked, under half of the loss comes from unresolved V genes, and the rest has no known cause. This sample is represented by 66,000 or so clones; roughly 90% of them were singletons. Around 25% of the sample rests with the top ten. The trial excluded patients who had a history of autoimmune disease or who were on systemic immunosuppression. Peripheral blood for TCR sequencing was drawn from every dose cohort at baseline, at cycle 4 day 1 and at cycle 7 day 1. The samples were taken from a phase I, first-in-human, multicenter, open-label dose-escalation trial of ivuxolimab. The trial enrolled adults with locally advanced or metastatic head and neck squamous cell, hepatocellular, melanoma or renal cell carcinoma. Before TCR sequencing, CD4+ T cells and CD8+ T cells from peripheral blood were sorted into separate populations.

With regard to this clone: It lacks a known antigen. No per-base quality is available; no much larger clone lies one base away.

The chain joins TRBV21-1 to TRBJ1-4. TRBV21-1 is an annotated pseudogene. This specimen consisted of CD4+ or CD8+ T cells sorted from blood, obtained in a trial of the OX40 agonist ivuxolimab. This clonotype originated in an adult with an advanced solid tumor such as melanoma, head and neck, liver or kidney cancer. Read as DNA, the sequence is TGTGCCAGCAGGAAGTCGGGGGCTGATGAAAAACTGTTTTTT. The resulting protein is CASRKSGADEKLFF.